The 10 T cell receptor beta chains below were found in one sample sequenced in a study of shared clonotypes between healthy human individuals (dated by TCRdb to 2019 to 2021). Preparation of the library involved the immunoSEQ multiplex PCR assay. Sourced from immuneACCESS, this table was stored by TCRdb with only in-frame sequences that have V and J called. A share of the clones is absent; for the studies checked, an unresolved V gene accounts for under half, and the remainder has no known explanation. This sample gives around 370,000 clones in total; roughly 96% of them show up just once. The ten largest make up about 0.34% of the sample. The specimen was memory CD8+ T cells sorted from blood. Explained via the paper, the cell subset or site label denotes: CD45RO+ cells pooled with CCR7-negative TemRA cells. The receptors stem from a man aged 25 to 45 in good health.

This clone occurred once. The V call is TRBV15, the J call TRBJ1-3; unclear D gene. V was trimmed by 0 bases and J by 0 bases, leaving 12 bases between them. CDR1 and CDR2 (germline): LNHNV, YYDKDF (reference sequence). The CDR3 loop spans 17 amino acids. The CDR3 here is CATSRDLNPVSGNTIYF. For the CDR3, the DNA is TGTGCCACCAGCAGAGACCTAAATCCAGTCTCTGGAAACACCATATATTTT.

The chain is built from TRBV19 and TRBJ1-2; TRBD1 matches at 8 bases. V lost 6 bases to trimming and J lost 6 bases; unmatched junction nucleotides: 9. The germline gives CDR1 LNHDA, CDR2 SQIVND (reference sequence). The CDR3 contains 14 residues. CDR3 region: CASRQRQGHHGYTF. Written as DNA, the CDR3 is TGTGCCAGTAGACAAAGACAGGGGCACCATGGCTACACCTTC.

V and J are TRBV2 and TRBJ2-1; TRBD2 matches 11 bases. The length of the CDR3 is 15 residues. The J segment lost 6 bases and the V segment lost 6 bases, leaving 7 bases of the junction unmatched. Germline loops: CDR1 SNHLY, CDR2 FYNNEI. CDR3 coding DNA: TGTGCCAGCAGCCCCAATAGCGGGAGGGGCAATGAGCAGTTCTTC. It yields the protein CASSPNSGRGNEQFF. Supplemented by reference TRBV2 and TRBJ2-1, the full variable domain reads EPEVTQTPSHQVTQMGQEVILRCVPISNHLYFYWYRQILGQKVEFLVSFYNNEISEKSEIFDDQFSVERPDGSNFTLKIRSTKLEDSAMYFCASSPNSGRGNEQFFGPGTRLTVL.

V gene TRBV28 combines with J gene TRBJ2-3; 12 nucleotides agree with TRBD2. V shed 5 bases, J shed 5 bases, and the junction held 2 bases outside the gene matches. This CDR3 region has 14 residues. Germline assignment: CDR1 MDHEN and CDR2 SYDVKM. This chain's CDR3 is CASSPSGREDTQYF. The CDR3 DNA reads as TGTGCCAGCAGTCCTAGCGGGAGGGAAGATACGCAGTATTTT.

The gene calls are TRBV10-3 and TRBJ1-3; D uncertain. Trimming shortened V by 2 bases and J by 8 bases, and 13 bases separated the two germline ends. The CDR3 is made up of 14 amino acids. The V gene's germline CDR1 is ENHRY and CDR2 SYGVKD. This chain's CDR3 is CAISETANGHTIYF. The CDR3 bases are TGTGCCATCAGTGAGACAGCTAACGGGCACACCATATATTTT.

This chain links TRBV2 with TRBJ2-7, with 7 bases identical to TRBD1. The CDR3 is 13 residues long. Germline lookup yields CDR1 SNHLY and CDR2 FYNNEI. V was clipped by 6 bases and J by 5 bases; unmatched bases: 7. Here the CDR3 DNA reads TGTGCCAGCAGGGGACAGTTGGCTCACGAGCAGTACTTC. Amino acids: CASRGQLAHEQYF.

The sample holds a few counts of this clone. The chain carries TRBV21-1 and TRBJ1-2; TRBD1 was called by the table and not checked on the DNA. TRBV21-1 is given as a pseudogene. The CDR3 has 14 residues. Written as DNA, the CDR3 is TGTGCCAGCAGCACTCCGGTCCAGGTCTATGGCTACACCTTC. Translated: CASSTPVQVYGYTF.

This chain uses TRBV10-1 with TRBJ1-2; 7 positions agree with TRBD1. Germline trimming cut 4 bases from V and 8 bases from J; bases unmatched to any gene: 10. The CDR3 length is 14 residues. The germline V gene encodes CDR1 WNHNN and CDR2 SYGVQD (reference sequence). This CDR3 reads CASSGGGTARGYTF. The CDR3 DNA reads as TGCGCCAGCAGTGGGGGGGGGACAGCCCGAGGCTACACCTTC.

This chain joins TRBV6-5 and TRBJ1-2; TRBD1 matches at 8 bases. Germline values: CDR1 MNHEY, CDR2 SVGAGI. With 4 bases clipped from V and 6 bases from J, the junction kept 7 bases outside the gene matches. The CDR3 has 14 residues. The CDR3 nucleotides are TGTGCCAGCAGTTCAGGGGGCGTAGGTAATGGCTACACCTTC. It specifies CASSSGGVGNGYTF.

CDR3 in amino acids: CASSFRGAQSSYEQYF. CDR3 coding DNA: TGTGCCAGCAGTTTTAGGGGAGCCCAGAGCTCCTACGAGCAGTACTTC. The chain joins TRBV28 to TRBJ2-7; D tentatively reads TRBD1 or TRBD2 (5 bases each). CDR3 size: 16 residues. V gave up 3 bases and J gave up 0 bases, with 15 bases separating them. Germline V gene lookup returns CDR1 MDHEN and CDR2 SYDVKM.